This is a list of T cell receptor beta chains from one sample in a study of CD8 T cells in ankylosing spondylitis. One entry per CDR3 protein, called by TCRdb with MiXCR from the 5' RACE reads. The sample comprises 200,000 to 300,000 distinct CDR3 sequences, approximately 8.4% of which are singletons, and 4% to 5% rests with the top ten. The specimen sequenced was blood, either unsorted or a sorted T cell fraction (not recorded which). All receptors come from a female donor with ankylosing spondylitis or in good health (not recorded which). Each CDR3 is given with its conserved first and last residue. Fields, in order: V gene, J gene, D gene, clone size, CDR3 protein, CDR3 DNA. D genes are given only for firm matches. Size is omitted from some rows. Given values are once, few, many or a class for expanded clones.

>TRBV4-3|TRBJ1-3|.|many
CASSQDRDSGNTIYF
TGCGCCAGCAGCCAAGACAGAGACTCTGGAAACACCATATATTTT
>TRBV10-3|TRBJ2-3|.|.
CAISESKQILLSRDTQYF
TGTGCCATCAGTGAGTCGAAACAGATCCTTTTATCCCGTGATACGCAGTATTTT
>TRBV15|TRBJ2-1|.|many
CATSRVGGTNEQFF
TGTGCCACCAGCAGAGTGGGCGGGACGAATGAGCAGTTCTTC
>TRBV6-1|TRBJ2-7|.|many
CASSRQGRGDYEQYF
TGTGCCAGCAGTCGACAGGGGAGGGGAGACTACGAGCAGTACTTC
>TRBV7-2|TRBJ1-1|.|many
CASSLWRMETEAFF
TGTGCCAGCAGCTTATGGAGAATGGAGACTGAAGCTTTCTTT
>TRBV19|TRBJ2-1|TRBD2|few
CASSPRTGGPNEQFF
TGTGCCAGTAGCCCCCGCACGGGAGGTCCCAATGAGCAGTTCTTC
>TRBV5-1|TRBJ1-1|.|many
CASSFIQGLYTEAFF
TGCGCCAGCAGCTTCATACAGGGATTGTACACTGAAGCTTTCTTT
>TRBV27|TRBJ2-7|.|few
CASRSAPWDEQYF
TGTGCCAGCAGGTCGGCCCCCTGGGACGAGCAGTACTTC
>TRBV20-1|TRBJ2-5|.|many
CSASPGFLGTQYF
TGCAGTGCTAGCCCAGGGTTCCTAGGGACCCAGTACTTC
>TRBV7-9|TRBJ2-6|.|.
CASSPPSGPGANVLTF
TGTGCCAGCAGCCCCCCCTCGGGGCCTGGGGCCAACGTCCTGACTTTC
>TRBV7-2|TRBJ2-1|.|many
CASSLDDWNEQFF
TGTGCCAGCAGCTTGGACGACTGGAATGAGCAGTTCTTC
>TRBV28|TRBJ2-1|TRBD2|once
CASSLLVGGSNEQFF
TGTGCCAGCAGTTTATTAGTGGGGGGGTCCAATGAGCAGTTCTTC
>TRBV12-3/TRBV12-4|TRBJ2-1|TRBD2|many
CASSFRLAGVLYNEQFF
TGTGCCAGCAGTTTCCGGCTAGCGGGAGTACTCTACAATGAGCAGTTCTTC
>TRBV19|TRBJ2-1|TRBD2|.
CANRGAGGEQFF
TGTGCCAATCGGGGGGCGGGAGGAGAGCAGTTCTTC
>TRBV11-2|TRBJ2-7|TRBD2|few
CASSFRGREAYEQYF
TGTGCCAGCAGCTTCCGTGGGAGGGAGGCCTACGAGCAGTACTTC
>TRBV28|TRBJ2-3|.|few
CASSLDWDNTDTQYF
TGTGCCAGCAGTTTAGACTGGGACAACACAGATACGCAGTATTTT
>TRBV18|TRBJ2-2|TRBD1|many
CASSPPSGGITGELFF
TGTGCCAGCTCACCCCCCTCAGGGGGCATCACCGGGGAGCTGTTTTTT
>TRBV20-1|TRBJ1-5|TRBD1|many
CSAIGTDDSNQPQHF
TGCAGTGCTATCGGGACAGACGATAGCAATCAGCCCCAGCATTTT
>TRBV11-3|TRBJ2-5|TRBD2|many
CASSHFGTSGRSQETQYF
TGTGCCAGCAGCCACTTCGGGACTAGCGGGAGGTCACAAGAGACCCAGTACTTC
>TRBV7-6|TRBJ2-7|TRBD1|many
CASSQDRDGEQYF
TGTGCCAGCAGCCAGGACAGGGATGGCGAGCAGTACTTC
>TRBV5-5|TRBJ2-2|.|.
CASSLMTDNTGELFF
TGTGCCAGCAGCTTGATGACAGATAACACCGGGGAGCTGTTTTTT
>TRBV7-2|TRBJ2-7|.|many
CASSYTTSSYEQYF
TGTGCCAGCAGCTATACCACGAGCTCCTACGAGCAGTACTTC
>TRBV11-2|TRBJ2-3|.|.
CASSPSDTWDTQYF
TGTGCCAGCAGCCCGTCGGACACCTGGGATACGCAGTATTTT
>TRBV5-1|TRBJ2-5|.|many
CASSLDAPQETQYF
TGCGCCAGCAGCCTGGACGCTCCCCAAGAGACCCAGTACTTC
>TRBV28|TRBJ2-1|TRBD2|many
CASRHSGSGYEQFF
TGTGCCAGCAGACATAGCGGGAGTGGGTATGAGCAGTTCTTC
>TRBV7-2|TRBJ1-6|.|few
CASSINGPKDSPLHF
TGTGCCAGCAGCATCAACGGGCCTAAGGATTCACCCCTCCACTTT
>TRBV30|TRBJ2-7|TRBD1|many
CAWSTTGGPGSEQYF
TGTGCCTGGTCCACTACAGGGGGCCCGGGTTCCGAGCAGTACTTC
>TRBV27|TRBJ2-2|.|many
CASRSGHPGELFF
TGTGCCAGCAGATCGGGGCATCCCGGGGAGCTGTTTTTT
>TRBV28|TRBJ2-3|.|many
CASSLRRGARTDTQYF
TGTGCCAGCAGTTTAAGGCGGGGAGCCCGCACAGATACGCAGTATTTT
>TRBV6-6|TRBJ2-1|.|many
CASSPWSNEQFF
TGTGCCAGCAGCCCATGGTCCAATGAGCAGTTCTTC
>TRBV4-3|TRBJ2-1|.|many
CASSQERGNHEQFF
TGCGCCAGCAGCCAAGAGAGGGGAAACCATGAGCAGTTCTTC
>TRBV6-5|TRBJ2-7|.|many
CASSYSGDRTAEQCF
TGTGCCAGCAGTTACTCCGGGGATCGAACCGCCGAGCAGTGCTTC
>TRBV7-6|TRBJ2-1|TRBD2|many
CASSLAAGAVTAYNEQFF
TGTGCCAGCAGCTTAGCGGCGGGAGCAGTTACAGCCTACAATGAGCAGTTCTTC
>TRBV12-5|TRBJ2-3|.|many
CASGLTGTDTQYF
TGTGCTAGTGGTTTGACCGGGACAGATACGCAGTATTTT
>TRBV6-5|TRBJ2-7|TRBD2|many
CASTPATGGPGEQYF
TGTGCCAGCACCCCCGCGACGGGAGGGCCGGGGGAGCAGTACTTC
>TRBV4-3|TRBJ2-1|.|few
CASSLLRGEYNEQFF
TGCGCCAGCAGCCTCTTGAGAGGGGAATACAATGAGCAGTTCTTC
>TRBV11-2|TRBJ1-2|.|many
CASGSGNYGYTF
TGTGCCAGTGGGTCAGGGAACTATGGCTACACCTTC
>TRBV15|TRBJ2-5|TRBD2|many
CATSSYWREDQETQYF
TGTGCCACCAGCAGCTACTGGCGGGAGGACCAAGAGACCCAGTACTTC
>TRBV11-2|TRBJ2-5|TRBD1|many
CASSGGQGSRETQYF
TGTGCCAGCAGCGGAGGACAGGGATCAAGAGAGACCCAGTACTTC
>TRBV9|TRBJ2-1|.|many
CASSVAIKDEQFF
TGTGCCAGCAGCGTAGCTATCAAGGATGAGCAGTTCTTC
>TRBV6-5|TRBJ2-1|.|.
CASSYGGRGVNEQFF
TGTGCCAGCAGTTACGGGGGGAGGGGGGTAAATGAGCAGTTCTTC
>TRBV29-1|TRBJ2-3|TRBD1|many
CSVASTDRPTDTQYF
TGCAGCGTGGCCTCGACGGACAGGCCCACAGATACGCAGTATTTT
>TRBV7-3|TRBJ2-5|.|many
CASSSTRGETQYF
TGTGCCAGCAGCTCTACTAGGGGAGAGACCCAGTACTTC
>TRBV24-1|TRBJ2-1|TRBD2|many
CATSASGGGNEQFF
TGTGCCACCAGTGCCTCGGGAGGGGGCAATGAGCAGTTCTTC
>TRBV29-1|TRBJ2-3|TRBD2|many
CSVGEGRDTQYF
TGCAGCGTTGGGGAGGGGAGAGATACGCAGTATTTT
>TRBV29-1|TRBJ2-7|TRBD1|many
CSVEDRDRGLYEQYF
TGCAGCGTTGAAGACCGGGACAGGGGTCTCTACGAGCAGTACTTC
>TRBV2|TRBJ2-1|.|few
CASRGSLGNEQFF
TGTGCCAGCAGGGGTTCCTTGGGCAATGAGCAGTTCTTC
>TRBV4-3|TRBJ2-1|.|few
CASSQKQGAYNEQFF
TGCGCCAGCAGCCAGAAACAGGGAGCCTACAATGAGCAGTTCTTC
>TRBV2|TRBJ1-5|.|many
CASSAEWHQPQHF
TGTGCCAGCAGTGCAGAATGGCATCAGCCCCAGCATTTT